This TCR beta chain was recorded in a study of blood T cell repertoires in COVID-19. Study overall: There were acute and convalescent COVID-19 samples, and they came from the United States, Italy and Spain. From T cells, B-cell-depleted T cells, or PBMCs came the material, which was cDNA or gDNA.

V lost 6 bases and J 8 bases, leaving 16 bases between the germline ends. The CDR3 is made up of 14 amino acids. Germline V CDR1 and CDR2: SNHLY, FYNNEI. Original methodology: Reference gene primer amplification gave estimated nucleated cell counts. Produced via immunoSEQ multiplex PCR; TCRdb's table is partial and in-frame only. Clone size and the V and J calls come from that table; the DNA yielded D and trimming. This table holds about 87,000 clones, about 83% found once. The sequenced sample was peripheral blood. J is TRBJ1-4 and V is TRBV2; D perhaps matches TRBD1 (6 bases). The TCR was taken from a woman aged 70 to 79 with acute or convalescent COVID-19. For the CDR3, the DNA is TGTGCCAGCAGCGGGGAGGGGGAAGGGGAAAAACTGTTTTTT. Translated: CASSGEGEGEKLFF.